This T cell receptor (beta chain) is from a study of T cell clones after liver transplantation. The table came from immunoSEQ multiplex PCR; TCRdb's copy has only in-frame clones and leaves some out. The data hold under 85,000 clones, with 75% to 90% observed a single time. The V gene's germline CDR1 is ENHRY and CDR2 SYGVKD. The CDR3 contains 14 residues. The trim removed 4 bases at V and 4 bases at J, leaving 5 bases unmatched. Only a few counts were recorded for this clone. The sequence derives from a human patient who received a liver transplant. Some T cells may be the graft donor's. V and J are TRBV10-3 and TRBJ2-3, with 7 bases that match TRBD2. The source material was CD4+ T cells from blood, sampled 12 months after liver transplant. The CDR3 DNA reads as TGTGCCATCAGTGTTGGCGGGAGTGCAGATACGCAGTATTTT. Protein: CAISVGGSADTQYF.